These 9 T cell receptor beta chains share one sample of origin, sequenced in a study of metastatic and nonmetastatic thyroid tumors. Prior to thyroid surgery, none of the patients had received any treatment. Via MiXCR, TCRdb re-called the PCR reads. The repertoire has around 53,000 clones, 20% to 25% of them found once; the top ten carry 4% to 5%. Sequences were obtained from blood. Receptors originate from a female donor with papillary thyroid cancer or a benign thyroid nodule (not recorded which). Some clones in this sample may be carry-over from other donors' samples.

This clone was observed many times. The gene calls are TRBV20-1 and TRBJ1-1; D is perhaps TRBD1 (5 bases). This CDR3 region has 14 residues. Looked up from germline, CDR1 is DFQATT and CDR2 is SNEGSKA (reference sequence). Trimming pared 5 bases from V and 3 bases from J, leaving 16 bases between. CDR3 sequence (DNA): TGCAGTGCTGGAGGGGACGGCCCCTACACTGAAGCTTTCTTT. Translated: CSAGGDGPYTEAFF.

This clone has at least ten counts. V and J are TRBV3-1 and TRBJ2-7, with D possibly TRBD2 on 7 matching bases. This CDR3 is 15 amino acids long. The V gene's germline CDR1 is LGHDT and CDR2 YNNKEL (reference sequence). Trimming removed 0 bases at V and 3 bases at J, with 12 bases between. The CDR3 DNA sequence: TGTGCCAGCAGCCAAGATGAAAGGGGGGGCTACGAGCAGTACTTC. It is translated as CASSQDERGGYEQYF.

CDR3 residues: CAWSEQENTEYFF. The CDR3 nucleotides read TGTGCCTGGAGTGAACAGGAGAACACTGAATATTTCTTT. V is TRBV30 and J is TRBJ1-1; D may be TRBD1 (5 bases). Looked up from germline, CDR1 is GTSNPN and CDR2 is SVGIG (reference sequence). Between the trimmed V and J ends, which lost 1 base and 13 bases, there was a span of 19 bases. This CDR3 has 13 amino acids. The whole variable domain, filled in from reference TRBV30 and TRBJ1-1, reads SQTIHQWPATLVQPVGSPLSLECTVEGTSNPNLYWYRQAAGRGLQLLFYSVGIGQISSEVPQNLSASRPQDRQFILSSKKLLLSDSGFYLCAWSEQENTEYFFGQGTRLTVV.

The sample holds many counts of this clone. V usage is TRBV19 and J usage is TRBJ2-7; D is uncertain. Per germline, CDR1 LNHDA and CDR2 SQIVND (reference sequence). Trimming left V 6 bases short and J 0 bases short, with 15 bases between. There are 15 residues in the CDR3. The CDR3 sequence: CASRITASGSYEQYF. Here the CDR3 DNA reads TGTGCCAGTAGGATCACCGCCTCGGGCTCCTACGAGCAGTACTTC.

This clone was seen ten or more times. Additional DNA sequences in this sample encode the identical CDR3. The genes are TRBV11-2 and TRBJ2-1; D is ambiguous. The V gene's germline CDR1 is SGHAT and CDR2 FQNNGV. The CDR3 runs to 13 residues. The ends were cut back, 5 bases at V and 4 bases at J, with 9 bases in the middle. CDR3 region: CASSRGRYNEQFF. The CDR3 nucleotides are TGTGCCAGCAGCCGTGGGCGATACAATGAGCAGTTCTTC.

As to this clone: A much larger clone is a single base away; this may be a read error. The same CDR3 can be traced to other DNA sequences in this sample. The rearrangement uses TRBV5-1 and TRBJ2-5; 9 bases agree with TRBD1. V shed 4 bases, J shed 4 bases, and the junction held 2 bases outside the gene matches. The CDR3 spans 13 residues. CDR1 is SGHRS, CDR2 YFSETQ, per germline. The CDR3 DNA reads as TGCGCCAGCAGCACAGGGGGCATAGAGACCCAGTACTTC. Protein product: CASSTGGIETQYF. Full variable domain (missing parts from reference TRBV5-1 and TRBJ2-5): KAGVTQTPRYLIKTRGQQVTLSCSPISGHRSVSWYQQTPGQGLQFLFEYFSETQRNKGNFPGRFSGRQFSNSRSEMNVSTLELGDSALYLCASSTGGIETQYFGPGTRLLVL.

This clone came up many times. The chain combines TRBV10-3 with TRBJ2-1, with 8 bases identical to TRBD1. The CDR3 sequence is 15 residues long. Germline V CDR1 and CDR2: ENHRY, SYGVKD. V trimming: 2 bases; J trimming: 1 base; junction bases outside the gene matches: 1. The CDR3 DNA sequence: TGTGCCATCAGTGAGAGACAGGGGTCCTACAATGAGCAGTTCTTC. Translated, it gives CAISERQGSYNEQFF.

This clone was seen at least ten times. The CDR3 protein is CASSEGGTVTEAFF. The CDR3 DNA sequence: TGTGCCAGCAGTGAAGGAGGGACAGTCACTGAAGCTTTCTTT. This chain joins TRBV6-4 and TRBJ1-1; 7 bases are shared with TRBD1. The CDR3 totals 14 residues. Per the germline V gene, CDR1 is MRHNA and CDR2 is SNTAGT. The ends lost 3 bases at V and 4 bases at J; junction bases unmatched: 5.

The table lists this clone with many counts. This rearrangement joins TRBV5-1 to TRBJ2-1; no definite D call. Germline values: CDR1 SGHRS, CDR2 YFSETQ. V gave up 1 base and J gave up 6 bases, with 11 bases separating them. This CDR3 is built from 14 residues. The CDR3 DNA reads as TGCGCCAGCAGCTTGAGTTTTCTTCCCAATGAGCAGTTCTTC. Translated, it gives CASSLSFLPNEQFF. Based on the CDR3 plus reference TRBV5-1 and TRBJ2-1, the full variable domain is KAGVTQTPRYLIKTRGQQVTLSCSPISGHRSVSWYQQTPGQGLQFLFEYFSETQRNKGNFPGRFSGRQFSNSRSEMNVSTLELGDSALYLCASSLSFLPNEQFFGPGTRLTVL.